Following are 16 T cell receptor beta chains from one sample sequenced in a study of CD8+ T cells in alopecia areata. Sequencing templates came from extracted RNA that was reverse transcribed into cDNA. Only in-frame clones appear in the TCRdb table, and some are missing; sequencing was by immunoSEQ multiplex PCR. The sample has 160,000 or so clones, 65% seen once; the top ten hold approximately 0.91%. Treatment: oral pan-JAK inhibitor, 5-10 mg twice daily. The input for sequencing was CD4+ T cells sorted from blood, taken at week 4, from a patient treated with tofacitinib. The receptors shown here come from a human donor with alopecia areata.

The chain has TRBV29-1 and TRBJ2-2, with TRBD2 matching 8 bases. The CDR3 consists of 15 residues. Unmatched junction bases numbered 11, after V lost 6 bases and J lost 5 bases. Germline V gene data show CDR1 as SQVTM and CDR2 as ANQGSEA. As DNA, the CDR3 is TGCAGCGTCACGGGTCGGGGGGGCCGAACCGGGGAGCTGTTTTTT. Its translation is CSVTGRGGRTGELFF.

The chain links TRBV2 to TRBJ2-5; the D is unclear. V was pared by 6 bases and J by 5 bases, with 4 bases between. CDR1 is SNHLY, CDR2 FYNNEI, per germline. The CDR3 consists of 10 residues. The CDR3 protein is CASRGETQYF. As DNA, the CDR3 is TGTGCCAGCAGGGGGGAGACCCAGTACTTC.

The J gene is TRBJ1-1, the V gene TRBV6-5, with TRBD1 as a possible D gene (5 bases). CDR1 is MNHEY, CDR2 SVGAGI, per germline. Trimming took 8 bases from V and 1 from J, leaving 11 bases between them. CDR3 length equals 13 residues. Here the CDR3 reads CASLGTGNTEAFF. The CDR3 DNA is TGTGCCAGCCTAGGGACGGGGAACACTGAAGCTTTCTTT.

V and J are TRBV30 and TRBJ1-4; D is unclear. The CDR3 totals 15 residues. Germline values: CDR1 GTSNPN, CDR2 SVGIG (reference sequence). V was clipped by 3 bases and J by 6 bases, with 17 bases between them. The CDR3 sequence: CAWRRDGPPYEKLFF. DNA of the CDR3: TGTGCCTGGAGGCGAGATGGGCCCCCCTATGAAAAACTGTTTTTT.

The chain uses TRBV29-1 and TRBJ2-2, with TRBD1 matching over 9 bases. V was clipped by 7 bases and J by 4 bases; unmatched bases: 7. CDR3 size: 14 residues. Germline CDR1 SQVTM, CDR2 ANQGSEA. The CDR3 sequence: CSAHRGPATGELFF. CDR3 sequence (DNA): TGCAGCGCCCACAGGGGGCCGGCCACCGGGGAGCTGTTTTTT.

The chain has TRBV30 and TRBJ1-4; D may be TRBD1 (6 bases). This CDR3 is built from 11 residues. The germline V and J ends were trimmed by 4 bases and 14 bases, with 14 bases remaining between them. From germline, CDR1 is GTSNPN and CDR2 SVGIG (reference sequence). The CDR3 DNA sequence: TGTGCCTGGAAGATGGGGCAGGGGCTGTTTTTT. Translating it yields CAWKMGQGLFF.

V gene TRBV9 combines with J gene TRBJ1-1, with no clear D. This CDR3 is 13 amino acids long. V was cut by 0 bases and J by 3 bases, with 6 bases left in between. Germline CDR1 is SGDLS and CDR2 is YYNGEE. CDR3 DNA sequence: TGTGCCAGCAGCGTAGGTCCCCACACTGAAGCTTTCTTT. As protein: CASSVGPHTEAFF. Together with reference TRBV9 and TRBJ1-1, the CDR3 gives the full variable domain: DSGVTQTPKHLITATGQRVTLRCSPRSGDLSVYWYQQSLDQGLQFLIQYYNGEERAKGNILERFSAQQFPDLHSELNLSSLELGDSALYFCASSVGPHTEAFFGQGTRLTVV.

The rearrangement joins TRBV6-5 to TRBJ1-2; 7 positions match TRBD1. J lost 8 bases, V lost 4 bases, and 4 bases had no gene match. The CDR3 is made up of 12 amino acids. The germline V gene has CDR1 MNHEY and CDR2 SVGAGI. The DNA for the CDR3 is TGTGCCAGCAGTTGGACAGGACGCGGCTACACCTTC. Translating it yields CASSWTGRGYTF.

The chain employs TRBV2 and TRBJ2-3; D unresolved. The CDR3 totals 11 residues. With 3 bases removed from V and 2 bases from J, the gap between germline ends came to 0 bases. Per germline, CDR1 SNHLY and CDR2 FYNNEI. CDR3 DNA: TGTGCCAGCAGTGACACAGATACGCAGTATTTT. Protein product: CASSDTDTQYF.

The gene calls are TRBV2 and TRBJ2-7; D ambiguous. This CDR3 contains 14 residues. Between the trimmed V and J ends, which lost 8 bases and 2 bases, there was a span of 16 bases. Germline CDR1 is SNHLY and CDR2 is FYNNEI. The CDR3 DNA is TGTGCCAGCGACCCAACGACGGCTACCTACGAGCAGTACTTC. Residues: CASDPTTATYEQYF.

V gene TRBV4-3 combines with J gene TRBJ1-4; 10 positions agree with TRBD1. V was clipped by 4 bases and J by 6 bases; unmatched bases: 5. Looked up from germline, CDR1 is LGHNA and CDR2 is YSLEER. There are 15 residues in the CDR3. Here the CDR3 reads CASSRVGTGDEKLFF. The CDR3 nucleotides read TGCGCCAGCAGCCGAGTCGGGACAGGGGATGAAAAACTGTTTTTT.

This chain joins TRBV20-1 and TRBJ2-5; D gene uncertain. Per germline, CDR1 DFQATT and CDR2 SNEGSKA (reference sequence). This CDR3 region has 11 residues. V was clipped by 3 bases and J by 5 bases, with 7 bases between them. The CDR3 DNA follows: TGCAGTGCTAGTATCGGGGAGACCCAGTACTTC. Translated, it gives CSASIGETQYF.

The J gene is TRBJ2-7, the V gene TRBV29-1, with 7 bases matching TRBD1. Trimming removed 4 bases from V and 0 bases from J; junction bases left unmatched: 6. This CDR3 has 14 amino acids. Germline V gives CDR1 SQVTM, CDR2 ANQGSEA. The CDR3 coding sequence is TGCAGCGTTGGAGGCAGGGGGATCTCCTACGAGCAGTACTTC. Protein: CSVGGRGISYEQYF.

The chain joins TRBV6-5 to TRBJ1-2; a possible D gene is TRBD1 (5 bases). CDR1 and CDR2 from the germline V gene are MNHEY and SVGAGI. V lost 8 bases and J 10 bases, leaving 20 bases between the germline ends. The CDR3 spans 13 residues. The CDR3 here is CASGAGVTRAYTF. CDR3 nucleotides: TGTGCCAGCGGGGCAGGTGTGACCCGGGCCTACACCTTC.

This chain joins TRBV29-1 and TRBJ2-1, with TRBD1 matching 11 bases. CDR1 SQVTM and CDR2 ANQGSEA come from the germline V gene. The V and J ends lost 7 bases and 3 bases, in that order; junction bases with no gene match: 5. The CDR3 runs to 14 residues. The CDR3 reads CSDRDRGFYNEQFF. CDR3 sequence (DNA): TGCAGCGATAGGGACAGGGGGTTCTACAATGAGCAGTTCTTC.

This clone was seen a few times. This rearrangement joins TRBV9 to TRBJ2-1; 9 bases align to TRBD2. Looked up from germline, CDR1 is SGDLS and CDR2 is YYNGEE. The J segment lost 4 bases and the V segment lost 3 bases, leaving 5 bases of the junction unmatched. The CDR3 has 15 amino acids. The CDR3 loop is CASSGLAVPYNEQFF. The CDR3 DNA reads TGTGCCAGCAGCGGACTAGCGGTGCCTTACAATGAGCAGTTCTTC.